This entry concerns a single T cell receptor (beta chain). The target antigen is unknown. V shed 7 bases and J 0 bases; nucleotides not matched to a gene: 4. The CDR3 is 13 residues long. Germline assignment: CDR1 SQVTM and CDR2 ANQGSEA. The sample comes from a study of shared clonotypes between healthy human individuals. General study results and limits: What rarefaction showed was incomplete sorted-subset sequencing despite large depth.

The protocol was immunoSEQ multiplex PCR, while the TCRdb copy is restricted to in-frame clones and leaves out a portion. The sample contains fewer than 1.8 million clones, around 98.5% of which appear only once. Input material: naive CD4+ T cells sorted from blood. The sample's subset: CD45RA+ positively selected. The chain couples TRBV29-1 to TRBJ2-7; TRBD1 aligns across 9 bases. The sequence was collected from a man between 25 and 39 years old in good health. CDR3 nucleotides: TGCAGCGGGACAGGGGTTTCCTCCTACGAGCAGTACTTC. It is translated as CSGTGVSSYEQYF.